The T cell receptor beta chain described here comes from a study of T-cell reconstitution after alpha-beta-depleted transplantation in children. The study's findings and limits: Where some patients showed high TCRbeta diversity at day 60, it came from recipient T cells and thymic progenitors that had survived. Several hundred expanded graft clones reportedly gave rise to the alpha-beta T cells present about two months after transplant. One year after transplant, T-cell counts and diversity came mostly from newly produced T cells.

There are a few counts of this clonotype. Its matching antigen is unknown. A TCRbeta library incorporating unique molecular identifiers was prepared. TCRdb fed the PCR reads into MiXCR, producing one record per CDR3 protein. The table records 700,000 to 850,000 distinct CDR3 sequences, 16% of them present only once. Germline V gene lookup returns CDR1 LNHDA and CDR2 SQIVND (reference sequence). V gave up 3 bases and J gave up 6 bases, with 14 bases separating them. This CDR3 has 14 residues. The TCR sequence derives from a male patient aged 5 to 17 who had a stem cell transplant for acute lymphoblastic leukemia, so the T cells may come from the graft donor. The rearrangement uses TRBV19 and TRBJ2-5, with a tentative D call TRBD1 (5 bases). The starting material was PBMCs, mostly from graft donor cells, obtained 360 days after TCRalphabeta/CD19-depleted stem cell transplant. The CDR3 is CASSIFPSGQTQYF. The CDR3 DNA sequence: TGTGCCAGTAGTATTTTTCCCTCAGGGCAGACCCAGTACTTC.